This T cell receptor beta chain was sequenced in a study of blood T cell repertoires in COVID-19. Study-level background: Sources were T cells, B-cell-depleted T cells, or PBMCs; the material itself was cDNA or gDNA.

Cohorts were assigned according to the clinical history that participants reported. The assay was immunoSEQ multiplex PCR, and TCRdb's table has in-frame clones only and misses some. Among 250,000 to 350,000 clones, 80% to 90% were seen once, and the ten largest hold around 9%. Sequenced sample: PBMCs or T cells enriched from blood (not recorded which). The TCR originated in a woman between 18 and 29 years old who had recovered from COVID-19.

Here the CDR3 reads CASSQARQRYTF. The CDR3 DNA reads as TGTGCCAGCAGCCAAGCTAGGCAACGCTACACCTTC. The chain links TRBV4-2 to TRBJ1-2; D gene unclear. The length of the CDR3 is 12 residues. Germline V CDR1 and CDR2: LGHNA, YNFKEQ. V lost 1 base and J lost 9, with 9 bases in between.